This TCR beta chain was identified during a study of blood T cells in healthy people across ages. Comments on this clonotype: Its target is unknown.

Study results and caveats: Age showed a roughly linear inverse relationship with TCR beta diversity per million T cells. Diversity was higher, and naive CD4+ cells more numerous, in long-lived donors than in aged donors.

Primers used in a second PCR of roughly 7 to 12 cycles were a sample-barcoded 5' primer and a J-beta primer mix. MiXCR, applied by TCRdb to the 5' RACE reads, yields one record per CDR3 protein. In the table there are 1.5 million to 2 million distinct CDR3 sequences, 28% of which are singletons. V gave up 1 base and J gave up 12 bases; unmatched junction bases: 4. From germline, CDR1 is SGHTA and CDR2 FQGNSA. The CDR3 contains 14 residues. The TCR originated in a woman in her twenties or thirties in good health. The chain is built from TRBV7-2 and TRBJ2-3; 13 nucleotides agree with TRBD2. Sequenced input: blood. The CDR3 sequence is CASSLEWTSGGQYF. The CDR3 nucleotides are TGTGCCAGCAGCTTAGAGTGGACTAGCGGGGGTCAGTATTTT.